This is a list of T cell receptor beta chains from one sample in a study of T-cell memory formation after mild COVID-19. TCRdb recomputed calls from the 5' RACE reads with MiXCR, one row per CDR3 protein. The table has under 550,000 distinct CDR3 sequences, roughly 18% seen once. What was sequenced was PBMCs or a T cell subset sorted from them (not recorded which). These receptors were taken from a man between 18 and 29 years old who had mild COVID-19 (a few samples of this study predate the infection). Cell type and time point are not known. Each CDR3 is given with its conserved first and last residue. A clone size is listed for some rows: how often the clone was seen (once, few, many), or a class if it is expanded.

j_call clone_size v_call cdr3_aa
TRBJ1-2 few TRBV20-1 CSARPGGQYGYTF
TRBJ2-5 - TRBV7-2 CASILGGAETQYF
TRBJ2-5 - TRBV7-9 CASSLSRLRGEETQYF
TRBJ1-1 few TRBV4-3 CASSQDAQGYTEAFF
TRBJ2-3 few TRBV4-1 CASRVAGGRTDTQYF
TRBJ1-1 - TRBV7-9 CASSLEGQGAEAFF
TRBJ2-1 few TRBV2 CASSLGQAVYNEQFF
TRBJ2-3 few TRBV7-8 CASSGRQGITDTQYF
TRBJ1-1 - TRBV11-2 CASSWVRIQGRTEAFF
TRBJ1-1 - TRBV20-1 CSASQQVRNTESFF
TRBJ1-1 - TRBV6-5 CASSYRRGVTEAFF
TRBJ2-2 few TRBV11-2 CASSLGPQVASGGARTGELFF
TRBJ2-3 - TRBV21-1 CASSTRPRASSPDTQYF
TRBJ2-3 many TRBV7-8 CASSLAGTERPQYF
TRBJ1-5 few TRBV18 CASSPGQGRNQPQHF
TRBJ2-3 few TRBV29-1 CSGGAETSTDTQYF
TRBJ2-2 - TRBV19 CASSMRAGGAGTGELFF
TRBJ2-5 - TRBV5-4 CASSFTDRGRETQYF
TRBJ2-2 many TRBV4-3 CASSQAGELFF
TRBJ1-3 medium-sized TRBV12-3/TRBV12-4 CASRGFRQGGGNTIYF
TRBJ2-5 - TRBV7-2 CASSHQLAGEETQYF
TRBJ2-3 - TRBV11-2 CASSFYEDSTDTQYF
TRBJ2-2 - TRBV6-1 CATGTDNTGELFF
TRBJ2-7 - TRBV4-1 CASSQGRDSSYEQYF
TRBJ2-1 few TRBV24-1 CATSAPGQYNEQFF
TRBJ2-3 few TRBV23-1 CASSRPGQGTDTQYF
TRBJ2-5 many TRBV6-1 CASSEAIGQQETQYF
TRBJ1-1 few TRBV5-1 CASSLGLLPGDTEAFF
TRBJ2-1 - TRBV7-9 CASSLGEVEQFF
TRBJ2-5 many TRBV5-1 CASSAGTAKETQYF
TRBJ2-5 - TRBV7-2 CASNQGGGLYQETQYF
TRBJ2-4 many TRBV7-2 CASSTQALVKNIQYF
TRBJ2-7 many TRBV19 CASSIYRGQLYEQYF
TRBJ2-3 - TRBV5-4 CASSTRTLGTDTQYF
TRBJ2-3 few TRBV7-2 CASSPSGGGTQYF
TRBJ1-5 - TRBV20-1 CSARGQGRNQPQHF
TRBJ2-3 many TRBV12-3/TRBV12-4 CASDKWGSQGTDTQYF
TRBJ2-7 - TRBV10-3 CAISSGRNYEQYF
TRBJ1-2 few TRBV7-2 CASSLGYESYGYTF
TRBJ2-5 many TRBV24-1 CATSENRGETQYF
TRBJ2-2 - TRBV5-5 CASSFRTSGGTNTGELFF
TRBJ1-5 many TRBV27 CASSLSQNNQPQHF
TRBJ2-1 - TRBV7-6 CASSLWSSVYNEQFF
TRBJ1-2 - TRBV12-3/TRBV12-4 CASSFSGLLGYTF
TRBJ2-5 - TRBV5-1 CASNAGNQETQYF
TRBJ1-5 - TRBV12-3/TRBV12-4 CASSLANREDQPQHF
TRBJ1-1 - TRBV20-1 CSVYLNTEAFF
TRBJ2-5 - TRBV4-2 CASSQDRAETQYF
TRBJ1-6 few TRBV2 CASGEGSYNSPLHF
TRBJ2-2 few TRBV7-9 CAKGQGTGELFF
TRBJ1-2 few TRBV4-1 CASSQVVGVGGYTF
TRBJ2-5 few TRBV7-3 CASSLLPSGGETQYF
TRBJ1-2 - TRBV5-1 CASSLGGGRDYGYTF
TRBJ2-2 few TRBV14 CASSQDRTGRLFF
TRBJ2-1 - TRBV12-3/TRBV12-4 CASSRGVYNEQFF